A selection of T cell receptor beta chains follows, all from one sample in a study of preoperative IRX-2 immunotherapy in early breast cancer. TCRdb's copy holds only in-frame clones and misses some; the assay was immunoSEQ multiplex PCR. The sample holds roughly 34,000 clones; about nine tenths are singletons and the top ten take about 1.6%. The sequenced sample was tumor tissue, obtained after IRX-2 immunotherapy. These receptors were taken from a human donor with breast cancer. CDR3s include the opening cysteine and the closing phenylalanine or tryptophan. A D gene is named only where the DNA matches it firmly.

V gene: TRBV6-8
J gene: TRBJ2-2
D gene: -
CDR3 protein: CATRPSAGELFF

V gene: TRBV7-5
J gene: TRBJ2-3
D gene: -
CDR3 protein: CASSLTSTVTDTQYF

V gene: TRBV29-1
J gene: TRBJ1-2
D gene: -
CDR3 protein: CSVGQLRGDGYTF

V gene: TRBV30
J gene: TRBJ1-2
D gene: -
CDR3 protein: CAWSVVVRVSF

V gene: TRBV19
J gene: TRBJ2-3
D gene: -
CDR3 protein: CASSRGDTQYF

V gene: TRBV11-3
J gene: TRBJ1-1
D gene: -
CDR3 protein: CASSLGRMNTEAFF

V gene: TRBV1
J gene: TRBJ1-5
D gene: -
CDR3 protein: CASSQDRYQPQHF

V gene: TRBV5-1
J gene: TRBJ2-5
D gene: -
CDR3 protein: CASSGDSPRETQYF

V gene: TRBV7-1
J gene: TRBJ2-2
D gene: -
CDR3 protein: CASSLRELRWGSTGELFF

V gene: TRBV18
J gene: TRBJ2-1
D gene: TRBD1
CDR3 protein: CASSATGLSYNEQFF

V gene: TRBV6-8
J gene: TRBJ2-2
D gene: -
CDR3 protein: CASTRGVGGVNTGELFF

V gene: TRBV10-2
J gene: TRBJ1-2
D gene: -
CDR3 protein: CASSEWRQSYGYTF

V gene: TRBV18
J gene: TRBJ1-6
D gene: TRBD1
CDR3 protein: CASSLIHDRGSPLHF

V gene: TRBV29-1
J gene: TRBJ2-7
D gene: TRBD2
CDR3 protein: CSVGAGVGYEQYF

V gene: TRBV6-8
J gene: TRBJ1-2
D gene: -
CDR3 protein: CASSYADTGEGYTF

V gene: TRBV19
J gene: TRBJ2-5
D gene: -
CDR3 protein: CASKRRAGLETQYF

V gene: TRBV19
J gene: TRBJ2-6
D gene: TRBD2
CDR3 protein: CASHLAGGPGANVLTF

V gene: TRBV2
J gene: TRBJ2-1
D gene: -
CDR3 protein: CASSPRIRGVNEQFF

V gene: TRBV19
J gene: TRBJ1-5
D gene: -
CDR3 protein: CASSGAGGNQPQHF

V gene: TRBV6-8
J gene: TRBJ1-2
D gene: -
CDR3 protein: CASSSRGTYGYTF

V gene: TRBV12-5
J gene: TRBJ1-1
D gene: -
CDR3 protein: CASGLGAGLWVAFF

V gene: TRBV11-3
J gene: TRBJ1-5
D gene: -
CDR3 protein: CASSVNRDNQPQHF

V gene: TRBV11-3
J gene: TRBJ1-5
D gene: TRBD1
CDR3 protein: CASSLQEGAGQPQHF

V gene: TRBV6-8
J gene: TRBJ1-2
D gene: -
CDR3 protein: CAGSPPAYGYTF

V gene: TRBV28
J gene: TRBJ1-4
D gene: -
CDR3 protein: CASSRQVREKLFF

V gene: TRBV11-3
J gene: TRBJ1-1
D gene: -
CDR3 protein: CASSPHPGGKVNTEAFF

V gene: TRBV14
J gene: TRBJ1-5
D gene: -
CDR3 protein: CASSLSFWGYQHF

V gene: TRBV19
J gene: TRBJ1-4
D gene: TRBD1
CDR3 protein: CASSVGQANNEKLFF

V gene: TRBV19
J gene: TRBJ1-4
D gene: -
CDR3 protein: CASSITGGPNEKLFF

V gene: TRBV11-3
J gene: TRBJ1-4
D gene: -
CDR3 protein: CASSPDTRNEKLFF

V gene: TRBV6-8
J gene: TRBJ1-1
D gene: TRBD1
CDR3 protein: CASSSSGTGPNTEAFF

V gene: TRBV6-8
J gene: TRBJ2-1
D gene: TRBD2
CDR3 protein: CASSTTSGSGDEQFF